This T cell receptor beta chain was sequenced during a study of CD4+ T cells in melanoma. Study outcomes and limitations: Reportedly, melanoma neoantigen-specific CD4+ T cells showed varied differentiation states.

Notes on this clone: The antigen remains unidentified.

The CDR3 is 15 amino acids. Germline V gene lookup returns CDR1 SGHTA and CDR2 FQGNSA. The V end was cut by 1 base, the J end by 2 bases, with 12 bases between. TCRdb keeps only in-frame clones here, not all; method: immunoSEQ multiplex PCR. The sample records roughly 15,000 clones, around 77% being singletons. The receptor was isolated from a human donor with melanoma. This rearrangement joins TRBV7-2 to TRBJ2-7, with D perhaps TRBD1 (6 bases). Material: cells from a culture (not recorded whether cultured in vitro). CDR3 sequence: CASSLDYRTAYEQYF. The CDR3 region has the DNA TGTGCCAGCAGCTTAGATTACCGGACAGCCTACGAGCAGTACTTC.